These 16 T cell receptor beta chains came from one sample sequenced in a study of cytomegalovirus exposure and HLA in healthy donors (dated by TCRdb to about 2017). Libraries were constructed by the immunoSEQ multiplex PCR assay. The multiplex PCR relied on a mix of 60 forward primers for TCR Vbeta segments and 13 reverse primers for TCR Jbeta segments. Drawn from immuneACCESS, this table holds only the in-frame rearrangements with V and J called that TCRdb kept. Clones are partly lost; checked studies trace under half to an unresolved V gene and leave the rest unexplained. The table for this sample lists 150,000 to 200,000 clones; 65% to 85% of them were counted only once. The top ten constitute around 1.6% of the sample. The source material was PBMCs. All receptors come from a man aged 40-49 years in good health and CMV-seropositive.

The chain recombines TRBV7-9 with TRBJ2-5, with TRBD2 matching 12 bases. CDR3 length: 15 residues. J lost 4 bases, V lost 4 bases, and 4 bases had no gene match. CDR1 is SEHNR, CDR2 FQNEAQ, per germline (reference sequence). The CDR3 protein is CASSSGLAGTETQYF. The DNA of the CDR3 is TGTGCCAGCAGCTCCGGACTAGCGGGGACAGAGACCCAGTACTTC.

This clone has just one count. The rearrangement uses TRBV7-6 and TRBJ1-3; D may be TRBD1 (6 bases). Looked up from germline, CDR1 is SGHVS and CDR2 is FNYEAQ. This CDR3 is 17 amino acids long. V lost 1 base and J 0 bases, leaving 13 bases between the germline ends. The CDR3 region is CASSLVRGSFSGNTIYF. CDR3 DNA sequence: TGTGCCAGCAGCTTAGTAAGGGGGTCCTTCTCTGGAAACACCATATATTTT.

V is TRBV29-1 and J is TRBJ1-2; no reliable D call. Germline CDR1 and CDR2: SQVTM and ANQGSEA. The CDR3 consists of 14 residues. Trimming removed 7 bases at V and 4 bases at J, with 19 bases between. CDR3 protein: CSADLAGVGYGYTF. For the CDR3, the DNA is TGCAGCGCAGACCTGGCCGGGGTTGGCTATGGCTACACCTTC. Full variable domain (missing parts from reference TRBV29-1 and TRBJ1-2): SAVISQKPSRDICQRGTSLTIQCQVDSQVTMMFWYRQQPGQSLTLIATANQGSEATYESGFVIDKFPISRPNLTFSTLTVSNMSPEDSSIYLCSADLAGVGYGYTFGSGTRLTVV.

This chain connects TRBV5-4 to TRBJ2-6, with D possibly TRBD2 on 6 matching bases. V lost 4 bases, J lost 2 bases, and 10 bases lay in between. From germline, CDR1 is SGHNT and CDR2 YYREEE (reference sequence). The CDR3 sequence is 15 residues long. The CDR3 bases are TGTGCCAGCAGCCCCCCGGGGGCTGGGGCCAACGTCCTGACTTTC. Translated: CASSPPGAGANVLTF.

This chain connects TRBV30 to TRBJ2-7; possibly TRBD1 for D (6 bases). V was shortened by 4 bases and J by 4 bases, with 8 bases between the two germline ends. Germline V gene sequence: CDR1 GTSNPN, CDR2 SVGIG (reference sequence). The length of the CDR3 is 11 residues. The CDR3 DNA reads TGTGCCTGGAAGGGGGAATACGAGCAGTACTTC. It translates to CAWKGEYEQYF.

The V call is TRBV5-6, the J call TRBJ1-6; 7 bases match TRBD1. Germline CDR1 SGHDT, CDR2 YYEEEE. The V and J ends lost 7 bases and 6 bases, in that order; junction bases with no gene match: 16. The CDR3 has 17 amino acids. This CDR3 reads CASQTRTGALSNSPLHF. Here the CDR3 DNA reads TGTGCCAGCCAAACTCGAACAGGGGCACTTAGTAATTCACCCCTCCACTTT.

This clone has a single count. The CDR3 region has the DNA TGTGCCAGCAGCGTCCCTTCGGGGGAGCTGTTTTTT. Its translation: CASSVPSGELFF. This sequence joins TRBV9 and TRBJ2-2; D gene ambiguous. Germline V lookup: CDR1 SGDLS, CDR2 YYNGEE. Trimming shortened V by 2 bases and J by 8 bases, and 7 bases separated the two germline ends. There are 12 residues in the CDR3. Full variable domain (remainder filled in from reference TRBV9 and TRBJ2-2): DSGVTQTPKHLITATGQRVTLRCSPRSGDLSVYWYQQSLDQGLQFLIQYYNGEERAKGNILERFSAQQFPDLHSELNLSSLELGDSALYFCASSVPSGELFFGEGSRLTVL.

The J gene is TRBJ1-1, the V gene TRBV30; D is unclear. This CDR3 region has 12 residues. V gave up 2 bases and J gave up 7 bases, with 11 bases separating them. Germline lookup yields CDR1 GTSNPN and CDR2 SVGIG (reference sequence). CDR3 sequence reads: CAWSREASEAFF. The CDR3, as DNA: TGTGCCTGGAGTAGAGAGGCCAGTGAAGCTTTCTTT.

The chain recombines TRBV11-2 with TRBJ2-1, with D tentatively TRBD2 (5 bases). Germline lookup yields CDR1 SGHAT and CDR2 FQNNGV. V was shortened by 0 bases and J by 5 bases, with 11 bases between the two germline ends. This CDR3 is built from 15 residues. The CDR3 protein is CASSLDLAQNNEQFF. In DNA, the CDR3 is TGTGCCAGCAGCTTAGATCTAGCCCAGAACAATGAGCAGTTCTTC. Full variable domain (missing parts from reference TRBV11-2 and TRBJ2-1): EAGVAQSPRYKIIEKRQSVAFWCNPISGHATLYWYQQILGQGPKLLIQFQNNGVVDDSQLPKDRFSAERLKGVDSTLKIQPAKLEDSAVYLCASSLDLAQNNEQFFGPGTRLTVL.

V usage is TRBV11-2 and J usage is TRBJ2-7, with D hard to call. This CDR3 comprises 11 residues. V lost 4 bases and J lost 5, with 6 bases in between. Germline V CDR1 and CDR2: SGHAT, FQNNGV. CDR3 protein: CASSSRDEQYF. The DNA of the CDR3 is TGTGCCAGCAGCTCCCGGGACGAGCAGTACTTC.

The chain carries TRBV5-4 and TRBJ2-7; 10 nucleotides agree with TRBD2. Trimming cost V 5 bases and J 5 bases; bases outside gene matches: 10. The CDR3 is 15 residues long. Germline V CDR1 and CDR2: SGHNT, YYREEE (reference sequence). Written as DNA, the CDR3 is TGTGCCAGCAGTCAACCGGGACTAGCGTCCCACGAGCAGTACTTC. It encodes CASSQPGLASHEQYF.

The table lists this clone with a count of one. This chain joins TRBV29-1 and TRBJ2-7; D might be TRBD1 (6 bases). Trimming left V 4 bases short and J 5 bases short, with 12 bases between. The CDR3 covers 12 residues. Per germline, CDR1 SQVTM and CDR2 ANQGSEA. Here the CDR3 DNA reads TGCAGCGTTGCTACAGGGTTGGACGAGCAGTACTTC. Its protein product is CSVATGLDEQYF.

There are a few counts of this clone. This sequence joins TRBV27 and TRBJ2-1, with 9 bases identical to TRBD2. Germline CDR1 is MNHEY and CDR2 is SMNVEV (reference sequence). The V segment lost 5 bases and the J segment 3 bases; nucleotides outside the gene matches: 8. The CDR3 length is 16 residues. CDR3 nucleotide sequence: TGTGCCAGCAGTCAAGTAGCGGGAGTGTACTACAATGAGCAGTTCTTC. It yields the protein CASSQVAGVYYNEQFF.

The rearrangement joins TRBV27 to TRBJ2-3; D call uncertain. The CDR3 contains 12 residues. Trimming took off 6 bases at V and 1 base at J, with 5 bases between the two ends. The germline V gene has CDR1 MNHEY and CDR2 SMNVEV (reference sequence). The CDR3 DNA reads as TGTGCCAGCAGCCGGGGCACAGATACGCAGTATTTT. This translates into CASSRGTDTQYF.

The chain combines TRBV19 with TRBJ2-7; D unclear. CDR1 is LNHDA and CDR2 is SQIVND in the germline V gene (reference sequence). The CDR3 length is 13 residues. V lost 3 bases and J lost 3, with 9 bases in between. The DNA for the CDR3 is TGTGCCAGTAGTATGCTGGCCGACTACGAGCAGTACTTC. As protein: CASSMLADYEQYF.

This clone occurred a few times. V usage is TRBV5-4 and J usage is TRBJ2-2; possible D gene TRBD2, 6 bases. The CDR3 loop spans 17 amino acids. In germline, CDR1 is SGHNT, CDR2 YYREEE (reference sequence). The V and J ends lost 4 bases and 3 bases respectively, with 19 bases between them. CDR3 bases: TGTGCCAGCAGCCTACCCAACAGACTAGGCGACACCGGGGAGCTGTTTTTT. This sequence encodes CASSLPNRLGDTGELFF.